This T cell receptor (beta chain) is from a study of CD8 T cells in ankylosing spondylitis. Study-wide results and limits: Clones linked to disease, bearing a CD8+ phenotype, were relatively rare in peripheral blood. Reported data indicate significant enrichment of disease-linked clones within matched ankylosing spondylitis synovial fluid. There was a TCR beta motif, made of fewer than 10 highly homologous variants, that appeared characteristic of ankylosing spondylitis blood.

Scientists made TCR beta libraries using quantitative 5'-RACE with molecular barcodes. Each CDR3 protein gets one entry after TCRdb re-called the 5' RACE reads with MiXCR. Of about 300,000 distinct CDR3 sequences in the sample, around a tenth were seen once. V was clipped by 1 base and J by 2 bases, with 12 bases between them. The CDR3 is 16 amino acids. In germline, CDR1 is MNHNS, CDR2 SASEGT. The table lists this clonotype with many counts. The antigen is unknown. The sequenced material came from blood, either unsorted or a sorted T cell fraction (not recorded which). The TCR was taken from a female donor with ankylosing spondylitis or in good health (not recorded which). The V gene is TRBV6-1, the J gene TRBJ1-3; no clear D gene. The CDR3 DNA is TGTGCCAGCAGTGAAGGAATAGCGGCAGCTGGAAACACCATATATTTT. As protein: CASSEGIAAAGNTIYF.